This T cell receptor (beta chain) was profiled in a study of PD-L1 blockade in urothelial cancer. Study details: Males with bladder-origin urothelial cancer constituted about 90% of the roughly 30 patients. Among blood samples, the median T cell count was some 140,000.

Templates that were synthetic TCR analogs were spiked into each PCR. TCRdb's copy holds only in-frame clones and misses some; the assay was immunoSEQ multiplex PCR. The table shows 80,000 to 90,000 clones, with over 75% occurring only once. Germline V gives CDR1 SEHNR, CDR2 FQNEAQ (reference sequence). The CDR3 covers 13 residues. V lost 5 bases and J 17 bases, leaving 21 bases between the germline ends. Time point described: pretreatment peripheral blood. Between 1 and 8 samples, pretreatment and on-treatment, were given by each patient. The sample in question was PBMCs, obtained around atezolizumab (anti-PD-L1) treatment. The V and J genes are TRBV7-9 and TRBJ1-4; D gene uncertain. This receptor was obtained from a man aged 60 to 69 with urothelial cancer. The CDR3 here is CASSPRSGAGSFF. The CDR3 DNA follows: TGTGCCAGCAGCCCAAGGTCCGGTGCGGGAAGTTTTTTT.